The rows below give T cell receptor beta chains drawn from one sample of a study of tumor-infiltrating lymphocytes in primary liver carcinoma. TCRdb itself ran the multiplex PCR reads through MiXCR, one entry per CDR3 protein. The table includes 300,000 to 400,000 distinct CDR3 sequences, 50% to 70% detected once. The sequencing sample was made of peripheral blood. These TCRs come from a man aged 35-49 years with primary liver carcinoma and hepatitis B virus infection. CDR3s include the opening cysteine and the closing phenylalanine or tryptophan. A D gene is named only where the DNA matches it firmly. Part of the rows lack a size; the others show once, few, many or a class for expanded clones.

.	TRBV11-2	TRBJ2-3	.	TGTGCCAGCAGCTTAGTCCTGACGAGAGAGTATCCTAGCACAGATACGCAGTATTTT	CASSLVLTREYPSTDTQYF
.	TRBV12-3/TRBV12-4	TRBJ2-5	TRBD2	TGTGCCAGCAGTTTATATTCGGGACTAGCGGGGGGCGAGACCCAGTACTTC	CASSLYSGLAGGETQYF
.	TRBV7-9	TRBJ2-7	TRBD1	TGTACCAGCAGTACACAGGGGGCAGGCTACGAGCAGTACTTC	CTSSTQGAGYEQYF
.	TRBV11-2	TRBJ2-2	.	TGTGCCAGCAGCTACATAGGGGCCTCGAACACTGGGGAGCTGTTATTT	CASSYIGASNTGELLF
.	TRBV6-5	TRBJ2-3	TRBD2	TGTGCCAGCAGTCACAACGGGGGGGATACGCAGTATTTT	CASSHNGGDTQYF
.	TRBV29-1	TRBJ2-3	.	TGCAGCGTGGCAAGGGACTTTGCTAGTACAGATGCGCAGTATTTT	CSVARDFASTDAQYF
many	TRBV29-1	TRBJ2-1	.	TGCGGAACCAATGAGCAGTTCTTC	CGTNEQFF
.	TRBV28	TRBJ2-7	.	TGTGCCAGCATCACCACCACAGGGCTTTTCTACGAGCAGTACTTC	CASITTTGLFYEQYF
.	TRBV11-1	TRBJ2-3	TRBD2	TGTGCCAGCAGCTTAGGGGGACTAGCGGGAAGATACGCTAGCACAGATACGCAGTATTTT	CASSLGGLAGRYASTDTQYF
.	TRBV5-1	TRBJ2-3	TRBD2	TGCGCCGGCAGCTTGGGCGGGAGAGGCTTCACAGATATGCAGTATTTT	CAGSLGGRGFTDMQYF
.	TRBV29-1	TRBJ2-7	.	TGCAGCGTCGAGGCTGGGCAACCCCGAGGGGTCTACGAGCAGTGCTTC	CSVEAGQPRGVYEQCF
.	TRBV12-3/TRBV12-4	TRBJ2-7	.	TGTGCCAGCAGTCTCGGGACTGGGGACGAGCAAAACTTC	CASSLGTGDEQNF
once	TRBV11-2	TRBJ2-3	.	TGTGCCAGCAGCTGGGGCAGGGATACGCACTATTTT	CASSWGRDTHYF
.	TRBV2	TRBJ2-1	.	TGTGCCAGCAGTGAATATGGGACATACAATGAGCAGTTCTTC	CASSEYGTYNEQFF
.	TRBV12-3/TRBV12-4	TRBJ2-5	TRBD2	TGTGCCAGCAGGGAGGCGACTAGCAGGAGTCAGACCCAGTACTTC	CASREATSRSQTQYF
many	TRBV6-5	TRBJ1-3	.	TGTGCCAGCTGGTCGGACCTAGGAAACACCATATATTTT	CASWSDLGNTIYF
many	TRBV24-1	TRBJ2-3	TRBD1	TGTGCCACCAGTGTTCAGGGGGGCACAGATACGCAGTATTTT	CATSVQGGTDTQYF
.	TRBV21-1	TRBJ2-3	.	TGTGCCAGCAGCCTAGGGACAAGGAGAAAACGAGATACGCAGTATTTT	CASSLGTRRKRDTQYF
.	TRBV29-1	TRBJ1-2	.	.	CSAGQGWGMGYGCTF
many	TRBV29-1	TRBJ2-3	TRBD1	TGCAGCGTTGAGGGACAGGGAAGCGCAGATACGCAGTATTTT	CSVEGQGSADTQYF
few	TRBV7-8	TRBJ2-7	.	TGTGCCAGCAGAACTTCTGGTGTGGGGCCCGAGCAGTACTTC	CASRTSGVGPEQYF
.	TRBV12-3/TRBV12-4	TRBJ1-1	.	TGTGCCAGCAGTCCAACGCTGGGGGGATGGTCTGAAGCTTTCTTT	CASSPTLGGWSEAFF
.	TRBV5-1	TRBJ1-1	.	TGCGCCAGCAGCTTGCGGGGTCCGGACACTGAAGCTTTCTTT	CASSLRGPDTEAFF
.	TRBV19	TRBJ1-1	.	TGTGCCAGTAGTCAGGTAGGAGGAAACGGTTTCTTT	CASSQVGGNGFF
.	TRBV10-3	TRBJ1-1	TRBD1	TGTGCCATCAGTGATCCCCGGGGGACAGGGGAGACGAACACTGAAGCTCTCTTT	CAISDPRGTGETNTEALF
.	TRBV11-2	TRBJ1-6	.	TGTGCCAGCGGGGCCAACGAAGGTGCTAATTCATCCCTCCACTTT	CASGANEGANSSLHF
.	TRBV28	TRBJ2-7	.	TGTGCCAGCAGTTTAGCCGGGACAAGGGTTCTCGAGCAGTACTTC	CASSLAGTRVLEQYF
.	TRBV4-3	TRBJ1-2	.	TGCGCCGGCAGCCAAGAAACCAGGGAGGATGGCTACACCTTC	CAGSQETREDGYTF
.	TRBV11-1	TRBJ2-4	TRBD2	TGTGCCAGCAGTTTTCCTGGGACTAGCGGGTCCGAAAACATTCAGTACTTC	CASSFPGTSGSENIQYF
.	TRBV5-6	TRBJ2-5	.	TGTGCCAGCAGCTGGGGGAGGTACCAAGAGACCCAGTACTTC	CASSWGRYQETQYF
once	TRBV5-4	TRBJ1-1	TRBD1	TGTGCCAGCGGCTTGGGCGACAGGGGGAACACTGAAGCTCTCTTT	CASGLGDRGNTEALF
.	TRBV5-6	TRBJ2-6	TRBD1	TGTGCCAGCAGCTTAATCAGCCCCCTGACCGGACCCTCCGGGACAGGTGTCCTGACTTTC	CASSLISPLTGPSGTGVLTF
many	TRBV4-1	TRBJ1-1	.	TGCGCCAGCAGCCAAGTAAACTCGGGCACTGAAGCTTTCTTT	CASSQVNSGTEAFF
.	TRBV24-1	TRBJ2-5	.	TGTGCCACCAGTGATTCTCGCGGCTCGGGGGAGACCCAGTACTTC	CATSDSRGSGETQYF
.	TRBV6-2/TRBV6-3	TRBJ2-3	.	TGTGCCAGCAGTTACTCTGCGGTCCCTACGCAGTATTTT	CASSYSAVPTQYF
.	TRBV5-4	TRBJ2-7	.	TGTGCCAGCAGCTTGGCGGGGAACTACGAGCAGTACTTC	CASSLAGNYEQYF
many	TRBV4-3	TRBJ2-2	.	TGCGCCAGCAGCCAAGAGCCCGGTTCCCTGTGGGACACCGGGGAGCTGTTTTTT	CASSQEPGSLWDTGELFF
.	TRBV11-3	TRBJ2-7	TRBD1	TGTGCCAGTACCCCAACCGGGACAGGACCCTACGAGCAGTACTTC	CASTPTGTGPYEQYF
.	TRBV6-2/TRBV6-3	TRBJ1-1	.	TGTGCCAGCAGTTACTTTCCGAGGACTGAAGCTCTCTTC	CASSYFPRTEALF
.	TRBV5-1	TRBJ2-3	TRBD2	TGCGCCAGCAGGACTAGCGGGGGGGCTGCAGATACGCAGTATTTT	CASRTSGGAADTQYF
.	TRBV7-9	TRBJ1-2	.	TGTGCCAGCAGCTTAATTAAGGCCCCGGAGGGCTACACCTTC	CASSLIKAPEGYTF
many	TRBV6-2/TRBV6-3	TRBJ2-5	TRBD2	TGTGCCAGCACCGGGGCGGGAGTCGGGGAGACCCAGTACTTC	CASTGAGVGETQYF
many	TRBV6-2/TRBV6-3	TRBJ2-1	.	TGTGCCAGCAGTGGTACAGGAAAGCAGTTCTTC	CASSGTGKQFF
many	TRBV6-2/TRBV6-3	TRBJ2-5	.	TGTGCCAGCAGACGCGGGGGCCCGGAGACCCAGTACTTC	CASRRGGPETQYF
.	TRBV10-3	TRBJ1-1	.	TGTGTCATTTCCACCGGGGGACAAGAGAACACTGAAGCTTTCTTT	CVISTGGQENTEAFF
.	TRBV12-3/TRBV12-4	TRBJ2-5	.	TGTTCCAGCAGCTTCTATGGGCAGGTGGACCAAGAGACCCAGTACTTC	CSSSFYGQVDQETQYF
once	TRBV6-5	TRBJ2-2	.	TGTGCCAGCGGTTACTTGGCCAGCGGCCTCACCGGGGAGCTGTTTTTT	CASGYLASGLTGELFF
few	TRBV7-3	TRBJ2-5	.	TGTGCCAGCATGGATCAAGGGAGGGAGACCCAGTACTTC	CASMDQGRETQYF
once	TRBV6-2/TRBV6-3	TRBJ1-5	.	TGTGCCGGCAGTTACTCGGGGGGGAATCAGCCCCAGCATTTT	CAGSYSGGNQPQHF
few	TRBV5-1	TRBJ2-2	.	TGCGCCAGCAGCTTGACTACAGGTACCGGGCACACCGGGGAGCTGTTTTTT	CASSLTTGTGHTGELFF
many	TRBV12-3/TRBV12-4	TRBJ2-5	.	TGTGCCAGCAGTCGGGACACGTTATCGACCCAGTACTTC	CASSRDTLSTQYF
few	TRBV7-8	TRBJ2-7	.	TGTGCCAGCAGCTTAGTACAGGGTCCATGGGACTTC	CASSLVQGPWDF
.	TRBV5-1	TRBJ1-2	TRBD1	TGCACCAGCAGTCTGGGAGGGGGCGGCAACTATGGCTACACCTTC	CTSSLGGGGNYGYTF
.	TRBV12-3/TRBV12-4	TRBJ2-1	.	TGTGCCAGCAGTTTTAGAGGGATCTCCTACAATGAGCAGTTCTTC	CASSFRGISYNEQFF
.	TRBV6-1	TRBJ2-7	.	TGTGCCAGCAGTAAGACCATCTCCTACGAGCAGTACTTC	CASSKTISYEQYF
many	TRBV12-3/TRBV12-4	TRBJ1-4	.	TGTGCCAGCGGGCAACAGGGCTCACTTAATGAGAAACTGTTTTTT	CASGQQGSLNEKLFF